This T cell receptor (beta chain) was identified during a study of brain T cells in children with intractable seizures. Study-wide findings and caveats: Only CDR3 sequence similarity suggested viral specificity, without known HCMV serostatus. Pre-surgery blood may have been undersampled, hiding some clones.

Sequencing was limited to surgery cases with top T cell transcript signatures in brain tissue. Before surgery, patients took at least one anti-epileptic drug. Clones were sequenced by immunoSEQ multiplex PCR, and TCRdb holds only the in-frame ones, with some missing. This table has about 22,000 clones, 94% appearing once. Germline assignment: CDR1 LGHDT and CDR2 YNNKEL (reference sequence). V shed 0 bases, J shed 11 bases, and the junction held 8 bases outside the gene matches. The CDR3 sequence is 15 residues long. Notes on this clone: The antigen is undetermined.

Material: peripheral blood, obtained at surgery. V gene TRBV3-1 (or the pseudogene TRBV3-2) combines with J gene TRBJ2-3; TRBD2 matches 10 bases. The TCR comes from a boy aged 5-17 years with focal cortical dysplasia and intractable seizures. CDR3 sequence: CASSQDRLAGEGQYF. CDR3 DNA sequence: TGTGCCAGCAGCCAAGATCGGCTAGCGGGAGAGGGGCAGTATTTT.